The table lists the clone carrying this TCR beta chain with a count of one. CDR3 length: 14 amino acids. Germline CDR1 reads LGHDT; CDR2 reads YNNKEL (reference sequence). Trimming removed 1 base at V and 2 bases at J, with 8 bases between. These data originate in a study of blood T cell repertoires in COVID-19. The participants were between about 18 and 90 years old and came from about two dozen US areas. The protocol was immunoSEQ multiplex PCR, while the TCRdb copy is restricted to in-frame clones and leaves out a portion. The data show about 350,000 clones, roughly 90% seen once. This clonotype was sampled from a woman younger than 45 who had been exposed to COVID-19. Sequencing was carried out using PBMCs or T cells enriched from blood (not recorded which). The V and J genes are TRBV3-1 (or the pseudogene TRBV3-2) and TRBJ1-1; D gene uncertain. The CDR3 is CASSQALRNTEAFF. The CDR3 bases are TGTGCCAGCAGCCAAGCCCTGCGTAACACTGAAGCTTTCTTT.